A selection of T cell receptor beta chains follows, all from one sample in a study of OX40 agonist ivuxolimab in advanced cancers. Repertoires were generated with immunoSEQ multiplex PCR, while TCRdb's copy carries only in-frame clones and drops some. The sample has about 2,100 clones; about three quarters are singletons. Material: CD4+ or CD8+ T cells sorted from blood, obtained in a trial of the OX40 agonist ivuxolimab. The receptors shown here come from an adult with an advanced solid tumor such as melanoma, head and neck, liver or kidney cancer. CDR3s include the opening cysteine and the closing phenylalanine or tryptophan. The D gene is left open where the match is weak. Expanded clones get a size class; other rows say once, few or many, or leave the size out.

d_call cdr3_length j_call clone_size v_call cdr3_nt cdr3_aa
NA 13 TRBJ1-1 NA TRBV5-1 TGCGCCAGCAGCCAGGGCCCGGAAACTGAAGCTTTCTTT CASSQGPETEAFF
NA 14 TRBJ1-1 NA TRBV7-6 TGTGCCAGCTCCGGGACTCCTCAGGGCACTGAAGCTTTCTTT CASSGTPQGTEAFF
NA 13 TRBJ2-1 NA TRBV4-1 TGCGCCAGCAGCCAAGCGCCGACCCATGAGCAGTTCTTC CASSQAPTHEQFF
TRBD2 15 TRBJ2-1 NA TRBV12-5 TGTGCTAGTGGGCTCGGGACTAGCGGAACCAATGAGCAGTTCTTC CASGLGTSGTNEQFF
NA 14 TRBJ1-5 once TRBV28 TGTGCCAGCCTCCGTCTGGGTAGCAATCAGCCCCAGCATTTT CASLRLGSNQPQHF
TRBD2 14 TRBJ2-5 NA TRBV27 TGTGCCAGCGGCGGGACTAGCGGGACAGAGACCCAGTACTTC CASGGTSGTETQYF
NA 14 TRBJ1-1 NA TRBV29-1 TGCATCCCCCCCCCGGATCCCATGAACACTGAAGCTTTCTTT CIPPPDPMNTEAFF
NA 15 TRBJ2-1 NA TRBV15 TGTGCCACCAGCCCTCTGAGCGAGGGCTACAATGAGCAGTTCTTC CATSPLSEGYNEQFF
NA 12 TRBJ2-5 NA TRBV9 TGTGCCAGCAGCGCGGGGGCAGAGACCCAGTACTTC CASSAGAETQYF
NA 12 TRBJ1-1 few TRBV19 TGTGCCAGTAGTGTTATAGGTGCTGAAGCTTTCTTT CASSVIGAEAFF
TRBD1 14 TRBJ2-3 NA TRBV6-5 TGTGCCAGCACTAAGACAGGGGACACAGATACGCAGTATTTT CASTKTGDTDTQYF
NA 13 TRBJ1-1 NA TRBV6-1 TGTGCCAGCAGTGAATCGGATAACACTGAAGCTTTCTTT CASSESDNTEAFF
TRBD2 16 TRBJ2-1 NA TRBV25-1 TGTGCCAGCAGTGAAAAGAGGCTAGCGGGAGGAATTGAGCAGTTCTTC CASSEKRLAGGIEQFF
TRBD2 15 TRBJ2-3 few TRBV6-1 TGTGCCAGCAGTGAAGCGGGAGGGAGTTTCGCTACGCAGTATTTT CASSEAGGSFATQYF
NA 17 TRBJ1-2 NA TRBV7-9 TGTGCCAGTAGCTCTACAGGGCGGGCCGACTCGGGCTATGGCTACACCTTC CASSSTGRADSGYGYTF
NA 15 TRBJ2-3 once TRBV7-7 TGTGCTAGCAGCTTAGGGTCTAGCGGCACAGATACGCAGTATTTT CASSLGSSGTDTQYF
TRBD1 16 TRBJ2-3 NA TRBV5-6 TGTGCCAGCAGCTTGGGTGGACAGGTTAGAACAGATACGCAGTATTTT CASSLGGQVRTDTQYF